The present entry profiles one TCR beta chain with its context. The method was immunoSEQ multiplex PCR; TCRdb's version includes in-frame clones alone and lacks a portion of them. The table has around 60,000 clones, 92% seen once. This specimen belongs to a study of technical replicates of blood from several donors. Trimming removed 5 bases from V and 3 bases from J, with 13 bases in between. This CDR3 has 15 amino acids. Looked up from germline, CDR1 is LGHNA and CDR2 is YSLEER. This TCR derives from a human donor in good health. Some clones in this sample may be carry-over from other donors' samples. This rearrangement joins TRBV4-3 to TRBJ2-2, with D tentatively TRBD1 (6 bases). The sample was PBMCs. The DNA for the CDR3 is TGCGCCAGCAGCAAGGGGACAAGCTACACCGGGGAGCTGTTTTTT. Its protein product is CASSKGTSYTGELFF.